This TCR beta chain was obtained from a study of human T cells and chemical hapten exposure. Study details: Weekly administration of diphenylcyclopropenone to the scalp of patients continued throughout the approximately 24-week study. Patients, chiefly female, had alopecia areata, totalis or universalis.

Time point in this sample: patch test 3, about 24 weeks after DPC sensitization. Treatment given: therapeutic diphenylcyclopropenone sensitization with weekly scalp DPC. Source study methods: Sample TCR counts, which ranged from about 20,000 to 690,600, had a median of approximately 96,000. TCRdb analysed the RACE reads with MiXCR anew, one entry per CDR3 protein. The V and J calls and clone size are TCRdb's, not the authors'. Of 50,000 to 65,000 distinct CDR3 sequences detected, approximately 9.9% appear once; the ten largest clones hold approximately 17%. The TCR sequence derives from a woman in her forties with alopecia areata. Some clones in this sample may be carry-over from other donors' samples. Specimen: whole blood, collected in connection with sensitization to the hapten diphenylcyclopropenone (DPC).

The CDR3 region is CASSLSANYGYTF. CDR3 DNA: TGTGCCAGCAGCCTTTCGGCTAACTATGGCTACACCTTC. The gene calls are TRBV7-2 and TRBJ1-2; D is undetermined. With 5 bases removed from V and 0 bases from J, the gap between germline ends came to 7 bases. The CDR3 has 13 residues. Per the germline V gene, CDR1 is SGHTA and CDR2 is FQGNSA.